Listed below are T cell receptor beta chains from one sample, sequenced in a study of cytomegalovirus exposure and HLA in healthy donors. The protocol was immunoSEQ multiplex PCR, while the TCRdb copy is restricted to in-frame clones and leaves out a portion. The sample lists over 150,000 clones; roughly 80% were seen once. The sample was PBMCs. Every receptor here comes from a woman in her 30s in good health and CMV-seropositive. CDR3s include the opening cysteine and the closing phenylalanine or tryptophan. A D gene is named only where the DNA matches it firmly. A row's size may be missing; if present it is once, few, many or a size class.

. | . | TRBJ2-5 | TRBV11-2 | TGTGCCAGCAGCTTATGGCGGGAGAGGGGGGAGACCCAGTACTTC | CASSLWRERGETQYF
. | . | TRBJ2-3 | TRBV28 | TGTGCCAGCAGTCCCGGGACTGCAGGCACAGATACGCAGTATTTT | CASSPGTAGTDTQYF
. | . | TRBJ1-1 | TRBV10-1 | TGCGCCAGCAGTGAGTCCCGGCAGCGTGTGAACACTGAAGCTTTCTTT | CASSESRQRVNTEAFF
TRBD1 | . | TRBJ1-4 | TRBV15 | TGTGCCACCAGCAGAGAGTACAGGGGGAATGAAAAACTGTTTTTT | CATSREYRGNEKLFF
. | . | TRBJ2-1 | TRBV9 | TGTGCCAGCAGCTCCCGAGGGCGGAACTCCTACAATGAGCAGTTCTTC | CASSSRGRNSYNEQFF
TRBD2 | . | TRBJ2-1 | TRBV5-4 | TGTGCCAGCAGCGGGGGGGGCCGAGGGTTGGGACTAGCCGTCAATGAGCAGTTCTTC | CASSGGGRGLGLAVNEQFF
. | . | TRBJ2-1 | TRBV19 | TGTGCCAGTAGTATGGCAGGGTCTTACAATGAGCAGTTCTTC | CASSMAGSYNEQFF
. | . | TRBJ1-4 | TRBV21-1 | TGTGCCAGCACCGGACAGGAGTCAGTTCCTCCTAATGAAAAACTGTTTTTT | CASTGQESVPPNEKLFF
TRBD2 | few | TRBJ2-2 | TRBV29-1 | TGCAGCGCGCGGGGGGTTAGAGATACCGGGGAGCTGTTTTTT | CSARGVRDTGELFF
. | . | TRBJ2-5 | TRBV2 | TGTGCCAGCAGGGAGGGAGCTCAAGAGACCCAGTACTTC | CASREGAQETQYF
TRBD1 | . | TRBJ1-1 | TRBV20-1 | TGCAGTGACGGGAAGGACAGGGGAACTTTCTTT | CSDGKDRGTFF
. | . | TRBJ2-7 | TRBV27 | TGTGCCAGCCGGCAGGGGGGTCCCTACGAGCAGTACTTC | CASRQGGPYEQYF
TRBD2 | . | TRBJ2-3 | TRBV7-2 | TGTGCCAGCAGCCCATGGACTAGCTCGGATACGCAGTATTTT | CASSPWTSSDTQYF
. | . | TRBJ2-5 | TRBV5-1 | TGCGCCAGCAGCTTGAATAACCAAGAGACCCAGTACTTC | CASSLNNQETQYF
. | once | TRBJ1-2 | TRBV7-9 | TGTGCCAGCAGCTTAGTTACAGAAAACTATGGCTACACCTTC | CASSLVTENYGYTF
. | . | TRBJ1-2 | TRBV27 | TGTGCCAGCAGCTCGGGGTACTTAGGCTACACCTTC | CASSSGYLGYTF
. | . | TRBJ1-1 | TRBV27 | TGTGCCAGCATAAGGCAGGGAAAAAGGAACACTGAAGCTTTCTTT | CASIRQGKRNTEAFF
. | . | TRBJ1-2 | TRBV18 | TGTGCCAGCTCGTACACGGGGGATGGCTACACCTTC | CASSYTGDGYTF